These 8 T cell receptor beta chains were sequenced from one sample in a study of T cells in localized non-small cell lung cancer (dated by TCRdb to the early 2020s). Receptor libraries were prepared by the immunoSEQ multiplex PCR assay. What TCRdb holds here is the immuneACCESS table cut down to in-frame rearrangements. Part of the clones is not present; checked against another copy, under half of the missing clones reflect an unresolved V gene, and the others are unexplained. The sample profile shows 45,000 to 70,000 clones; 86% of them were found once. The ten largest clones add up to 4.5% to 5.5% of the sample. The material sequenced was peripheral blood, taken before any cancer treatment. These receptors all come from a woman between 35 and 75 years old with stage I lung adenocarcinoma.

The rearrangement joins TRBV7-4 to TRBJ1-6; 10 nucleotides match TRBD1. CDR1 and CDR2 from the germline V gene are SGHVT and SQSDAQ. This CDR3 is 17 amino acids long. With 5 bases clipped from V and 6 bases from J, the junction kept 10 bases outside the gene matches. The CDR3 protein is CASSARTGGICNSPLHF. CDR3 nucleotides: TGTGCCAGCAGCGCCCGGACAGGGGGTATTTGTAATTCACCCCTCCACTTT.

This clone appeared once. V and J are TRBV11-3 and TRBJ2-3; 7 bases line up with TRBD2. Germline V gives CDR1 SGHNT, CDR2 YENEEA. The ends lost 0 bases at V and 1 base at J; junction bases unmatched: 4. CDR3 length equals 16 residues. The CDR3 is CASSLDKTSRTDTQYF. The CDR3 DNA is TGTGCCAGCAGCTTAGATAAGACTAGCCGCACAGATACGCAGTATTTT.

This clone showed up just once. The V call is TRBV2, the J call TRBJ1-4; tentatively, D is TRBD1 (6 bases). The V and J ends lost 2 bases and 6 bases respectively, with 13 bases between them. The germline CDR1 and CDR2 sequences are SNHLY and FYNNEI. The CDR3 contains 15 residues. The CDR3: CASSEPNRADEKLFF. The CDR3 nucleotides read TGTGCCAGCAGTGAACCCAACAGGGCAGATGAAAAACTGTTTTTT.

The chain carries TRBV6-5 and TRBJ2-7, with a tentative D call TRBD2 (6 bases). CDR3 length: 13 residues. Germline-derived CDR1 and CDR2 are MNHEY and SVGAGI. V was shortened by 4 bases and J by 4 bases, with 11 bases between the two germline ends. DNA of the CDR3: TGTGCCAGCAGTTCTTCAGGGACTTACGAGCAGTACTTC. Translated, it gives CASSSSGTYEQYF.

V usage is TRBV28 and J usage is TRBJ1-2, with 9 bases fitting TRBD1. V shed 6 bases and J 6 bases; nucleotides not matched to a gene: 5. The CDR3 spans 13 residues. The germline CDR1 and CDR2 sequences are MDHEN and SYDVKM. This CDR3 is CASRGTGRDGYTF. For the CDR3, the DNA is TGTGCCAGCAGGGGGACAGGGAGGGATGGCTACACCTTC.

This clone was observed once. This chain uses TRBV5-1 with TRBJ1-2; 7 bases are a match to TRBD1. Looked up from germline, CDR1 is SGHRS and CDR2 is YFSETQ. The CDR3 spans 14 residues. The ends lost 0 bases at V and 13 bases at J; junction bases unmatched: 12. The CDR3 loop reads CASSLAVGQTIITF. CDR3 nucleotide sequence: TGCGCCAGCAGCTTGGCCGTGGGACAGACGATCATCACCTTC.

The V call is TRBV7-3, the J call TRBJ2-1, with D maybe TRBD2 (6 bases). Germline CDR1 and CDR2: SGHTA and FQGTGA. This CDR3 is 18 amino acids long. V shed 1 base and J shed 2 bases, with 18 bases lying between them. CDR3 amino acids: CASSLSPAGSRAYNEQFF. The CDR3 DNA follows: TGTGCCAGCAGCTTAAGCCCGGCGGGGTCCAGAGCCTACAATGAGCAGTTCTTC.

V and J are TRBV10-2 and TRBJ1-5; D is perhaps TRBD1 (6 bases). The CDR3 loop spans 14 amino acids. From germline, CDR1 is WSHSY and CDR2 SAAADI. The V end lost 3 bases, the J end lost 4 bases, and 10 bases lay between the germline ends. The CDR3 bases are TGCGCCAGCAGTGAATACAGGGAAAATCAGCCCCAGCATTTT. It encodes CASSEYRENQPQHF.